The text below deals with one TCR beta chain. The germline gene is not matched at one end of the junction; a read error may be the cause. The sample comes from a study of blood T cell repertoires in COVID-19. The CDR3 totals 12 residues. Germline-derived CDR1 and CDR2 are MDHEN and SYDVKM. Under the authors' procedure: How many nucleated cells were present was estimated from reference gene primer amplification. Generated by immunoSEQ multiplex PCR, the TCRdb table keeps only in-frame clones and is missing some. Clonal size and the V and J genes are those of that table, whereas D and trimming came from the DNA. This sample yields roughly 120,000 clones, of which approximately 85% are seen a single time; 5% to 6.5% belongs to the top ten.

The sequence came from a woman aged 55-69 years with COVID-19, enrolled during active disease. The chain carries TRBV28 and TRBJ1-2; no clear D gene. Sequenced input: peripheral blood. The CDR3 is CASKTDPSPALF. CDR3 sequence (DNA): TGTGCCAGCAAGACTGATCCCAGCCCCGCTCTCTTC.